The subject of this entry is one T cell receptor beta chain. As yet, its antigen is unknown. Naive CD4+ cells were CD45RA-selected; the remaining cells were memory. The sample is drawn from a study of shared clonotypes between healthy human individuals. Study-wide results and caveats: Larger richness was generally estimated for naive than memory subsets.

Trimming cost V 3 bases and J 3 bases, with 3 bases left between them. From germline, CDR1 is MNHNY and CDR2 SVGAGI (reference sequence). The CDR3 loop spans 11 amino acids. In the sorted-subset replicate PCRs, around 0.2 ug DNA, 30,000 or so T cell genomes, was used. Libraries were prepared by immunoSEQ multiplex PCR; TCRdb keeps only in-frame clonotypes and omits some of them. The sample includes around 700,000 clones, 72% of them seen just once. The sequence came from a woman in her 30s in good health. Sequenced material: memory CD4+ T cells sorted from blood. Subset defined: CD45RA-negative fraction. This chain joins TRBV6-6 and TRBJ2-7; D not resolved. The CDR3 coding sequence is TGTGCCAGCAGTTATGACTACGAGCAGTACTTC. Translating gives CASSYDYEQYF.